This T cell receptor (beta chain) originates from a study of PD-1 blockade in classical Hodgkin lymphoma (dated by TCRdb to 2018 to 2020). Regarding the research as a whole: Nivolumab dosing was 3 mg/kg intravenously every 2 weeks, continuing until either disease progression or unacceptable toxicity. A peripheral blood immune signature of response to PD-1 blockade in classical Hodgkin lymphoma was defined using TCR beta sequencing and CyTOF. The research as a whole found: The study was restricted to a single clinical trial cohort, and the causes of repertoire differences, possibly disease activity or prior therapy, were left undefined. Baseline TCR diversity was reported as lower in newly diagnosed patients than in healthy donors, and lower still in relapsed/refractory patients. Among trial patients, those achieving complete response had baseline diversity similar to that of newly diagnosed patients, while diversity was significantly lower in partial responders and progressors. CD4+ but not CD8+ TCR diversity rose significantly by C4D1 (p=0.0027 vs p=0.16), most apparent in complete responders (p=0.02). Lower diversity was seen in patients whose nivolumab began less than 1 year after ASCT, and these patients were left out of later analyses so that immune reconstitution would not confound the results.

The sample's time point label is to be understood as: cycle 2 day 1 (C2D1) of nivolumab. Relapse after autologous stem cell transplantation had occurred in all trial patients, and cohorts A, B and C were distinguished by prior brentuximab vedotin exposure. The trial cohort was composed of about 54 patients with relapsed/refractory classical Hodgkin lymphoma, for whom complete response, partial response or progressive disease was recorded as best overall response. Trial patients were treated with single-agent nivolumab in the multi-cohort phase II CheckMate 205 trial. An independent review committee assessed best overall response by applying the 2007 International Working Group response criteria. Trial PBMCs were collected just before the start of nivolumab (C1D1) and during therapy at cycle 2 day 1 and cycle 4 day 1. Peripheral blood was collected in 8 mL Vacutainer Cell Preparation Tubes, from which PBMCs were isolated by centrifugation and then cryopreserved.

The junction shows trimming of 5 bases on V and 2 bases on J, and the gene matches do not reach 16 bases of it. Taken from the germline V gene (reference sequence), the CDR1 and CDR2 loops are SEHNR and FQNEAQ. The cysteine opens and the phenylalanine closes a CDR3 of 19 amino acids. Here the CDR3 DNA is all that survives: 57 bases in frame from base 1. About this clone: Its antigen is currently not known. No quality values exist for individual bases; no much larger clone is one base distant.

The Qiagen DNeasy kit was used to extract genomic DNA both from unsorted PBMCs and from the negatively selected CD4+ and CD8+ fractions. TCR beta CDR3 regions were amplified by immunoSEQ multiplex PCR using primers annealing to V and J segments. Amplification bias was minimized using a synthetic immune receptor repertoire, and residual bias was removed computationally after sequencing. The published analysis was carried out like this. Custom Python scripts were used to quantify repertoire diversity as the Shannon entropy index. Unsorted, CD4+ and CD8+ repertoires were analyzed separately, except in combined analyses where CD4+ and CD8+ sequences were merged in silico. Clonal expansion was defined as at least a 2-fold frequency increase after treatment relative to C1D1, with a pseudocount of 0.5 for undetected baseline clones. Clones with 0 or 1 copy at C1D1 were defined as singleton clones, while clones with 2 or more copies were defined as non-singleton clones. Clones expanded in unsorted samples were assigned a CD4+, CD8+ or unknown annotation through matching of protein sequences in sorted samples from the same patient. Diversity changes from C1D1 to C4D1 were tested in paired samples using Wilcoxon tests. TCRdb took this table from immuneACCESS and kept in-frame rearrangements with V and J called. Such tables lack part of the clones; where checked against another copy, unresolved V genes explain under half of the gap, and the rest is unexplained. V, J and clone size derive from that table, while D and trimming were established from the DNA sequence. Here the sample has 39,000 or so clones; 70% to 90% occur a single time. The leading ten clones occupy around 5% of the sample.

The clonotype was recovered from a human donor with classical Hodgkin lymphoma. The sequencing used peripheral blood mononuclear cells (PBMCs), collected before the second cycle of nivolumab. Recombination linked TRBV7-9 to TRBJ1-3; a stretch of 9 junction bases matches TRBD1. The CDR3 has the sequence CASSPTGTGKSSTGNTIYF. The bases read TGTGCCAGCAGCCCTACCGGGACAGGGAAAAGCTCTACTGGAAACACCATATATTTT. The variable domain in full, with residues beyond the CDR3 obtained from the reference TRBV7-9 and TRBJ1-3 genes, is DTGVSQNPRHKITKRGQNVTFRCDPISEHNRLYWYRQTLGQGPEFLTYFQNEAQLEKSRLLSDRFSAERPKGSFSTLEIQRTEQGDSAMYLCASSPTGTGKSSTGNTIYFGEGSWLTVV.